These 23 T cell receptor beta chains came from one sample sequenced in a study of blood T cell repertoires in COVID-19. Clones were read by immunoSEQ multiplex PCR, and TCRdb kept only the in-frame ones, dropping some. The table lists 250,000 or so clones, about 89% of them singletons. The sample was PBMCs or T cells enriched from blood (not recorded which). Source of these receptors: a man in his forties who had recovered from COVID-19.

This chain uses TRBV6-1 with TRBJ2-2, with a possible D match to TRBD1 (6 bases). Germline assignment: CDR1 MNHNS and CDR2 SASEGT. This CDR3 is built from 14 residues. Trimming pared 5 bases from V and 2 bases from J, leaving 9 bases between. For the CDR3, the DNA is TGTGCCAGCAGTTCACAGGGTAACACCGGGGAGCTGTTTTTT. Its protein product is CASSSQGNTGELFF.

The V call is TRBV28, the J call TRBJ1-6; 8 bases line up with TRBD1. Germline lookup yields CDR1 MDHEN and CDR2 SYDVKM. The J segment lost 7 bases and the V segment lost 10 bases, leaving 9 bases of the junction unmatched. This CDR3 has 14 residues. The CDR3 DNA sequence: TGTGCCATTACGACAGGGGTCGAGAATTCACCCCTCCACTTT. It encodes CAITTGVENSPLHF.

The V gene is TRBV5-1, the J gene TRBJ2-2, with D possibly TRBD2 on 6 matching bases. Germline V gene sequence: CDR1 SGHRS, CDR2 YFSETQ. This CDR3 contains 14 residues. V lost 5 bases to trimming and J lost 0 bases, with 8 bases between them. The CDR3 here is CASRRETNTGELFF. DNA of the CDR3: TGCGCCAGCAGGCGGGAAACGAACACCGGGGAGCTGTTTTTT. The whole variable domain, remainder taken from reference TRBV5-1 and TRBJ2-2, is KAGVTQTPRYLIKTRGQQVTLSCSPISGHRSVSWYQQTPGQGLQFLFEYFSETQRNKGNFPGRFSGRQFSNSRSEMNVSTLELGDSALYLCASRRETNTGELFFGEGSRLTVL.

The genes are TRBV5-1 and TRBJ1-1; D ambiguous. CDR3 size: 14 residues. Germline V gives CDR1 SGHRS, CDR2 YFSETQ. V lost 0 bases to trimming and J lost 7 bases, with 13 bases between them. In DNA, the CDR3 is TGCGCCAGCAGCTTGGGAGGTAGCCGCAATGAAGCTTTCTTT. Translation: CASSLGGSRNEAFF.

The gene calls are TRBV18 and TRBJ2-7; D remains unclear. CDR3 size: 13 residues. V shed 2 bases and J shed 5 bases, with 10 bases lying between them. Germline CDR1 is KGHSH and CDR2 is LQKENI. The CDR3 DNA is TGTGCCAGCTCACCAGGCCAGATCCACGAGCAGTACTTC. Amino acids: CASSPGQIHEQYF. Variable domain in full (rest from reference TRBV18 and TRBJ2-7): NAGVMQNPRHLVRRRGQEARLRCSPMKGHSHVYWYRQLPEEGLKFMVYLQKENIIDESGMPKERFSAEFPKEGPSILRIQQVVRGDSAAYFCASSPGQIHEQYFGPGTRLTVT.

The chain carries TRBV24-1 and TRBJ1-6; 9 bases line up with TRBD1. Germline lookup yields CDR1 KGHDR and CDR2 SFDVKD. This CDR3 has 15 amino acids. Trimming took 10 bases from V and 1 from J; bases not matched to a gene: 4. CDR3 bases: TGTGCCACAGAAGGGACAGGGTCCTATAATTCACCCCTCCACTTT. Translation: CATEGTGSYNSPLHF.

This chain links TRBV9 with TRBJ2-7; TRBD2 is a possible D gene (6 bases). In germline, CDR1 is SGDLS, CDR2 YYNGEE. V was cut by 0 bases and J by 5 bases, with 12 bases left in between. CDR3 length: 14 residues. CDR3 residues: CASSVASGANEQYF. DNA for the CDR3: TGTGCCAGCAGCGTAGCTTCGGGAGCTAACGAGCAGTACTTC.

V gene TRBV11-2 combines with J gene TRBJ2-7; D unclear. In germline, CDR1 is SGHAT, CDR2 FQNNGV. CDR3 length equals 12 residues. V was pared by 3 bases and J by 4 bases, with 7 bases between. Here the CDR3 reads CASSFSVYEQYF. For the CDR3, the DNA is TGTGCCAGCAGCTTTTCGGTTTACGAGCAGTACTTC.

The CDR3 here is CASSRRTGDSYNSPLHF. In DNA form, the CDR3 reads TGCGCCAGCAGCAGACGGACAGGGGACTCCTATAATTCACCCCTCCACTTT. The J gene is TRBJ1-6, the V gene TRBV5-1; 9 bases are shared with TRBD1. Per germline, CDR1 SGHRS and CDR2 YFSETQ. V was clipped by 4 bases and J by 0 bases; unmatched bases: 5. The CDR3 sequence is 17 residues long.

The chain uses TRBV4-2 and TRBJ1-4, with 9 bases matching TRBD1. The CDR3 covers 19 residues. CDR1 is LGHNA and CDR2 is YNFKEQ in the germline V gene. The V gene end was trimmed by 4 bases and the J gene end by 0 bases; junction bases not matched to a gene: 12. CDR3 protein: CASSPTGTGTLATNEKLFF. The CDR3 DNA is TGTGCCAGCAGCCCAACCGGGACAGGGACCCTTGCAACTAATGAAAAACTGTTTTTT.

The chain uses TRBV27 and TRBJ2-5; TRBD2 is a possible D gene (5 bases). Germline V gene data show CDR1 as MNHEY and CDR2 as SMNVEV (reference sequence). The CDR3 spans 13 residues. The ends were cut back, 2 bases at V and 7 bases at J, with 11 bases in the middle. The CDR3 loop reads CASSLGEFGTQYF. The DNA for the CDR3 is TGTGCCAGCAGTTTAGGGGAGTTCGGGACCCAGTACTTC.

This rearrangement joins TRBV27 to TRBJ2-1, with 13 bases aligning to TRBD2. Germline-derived CDR1 and CDR2 are MNHEY and SMNVEV (reference sequence). This CDR3 is 17 amino acids long. V dropped 2 bases and J dropped 3; count of bases not matched to a gene: 4. The DNA for the CDR3 is TGTGCCAGCAGTTTAGGGGGGACTAGCGGGAACTACAATGAGCAGTTCTTC. Protein product: CASSLGGTSGNYNEQFF.

J is TRBJ1-1 and V is TRBV7-8; D is ambiguous. V gave up 0 bases and J gave up 5 bases, with 7 bases separating them. Germline assignment: CDR1 SGHVS and CDR2 FQNEAQ. This CDR3 region has 13 residues. CDR3 amino acids: CASSLARQTEAFF. The CDR3 DNA is TGTGCCAGCAGCTTAGCGCGGCAGACTGAAGCTTTCTTT.

V gene TRBV6-5 combines with J gene TRBJ2-7; D is possibly TRBD2 (5 bases). The CDR3 sequence is 15 residues long. With 5 bases removed from V and 4 bases from J, the gap between germline ends came to 18 bases. CDR1 MNHEY and CDR2 SVGAGI come from the germline V gene. In DNA, the CDR3 is TGTGCCAGCAGTCCCCGGAGCGGTAGAGGATACGAGCAGTACTTC. Amino acids: CASSPRSGRGYEQYF.

The chain is built from TRBV7-2 and TRBJ1-1; D uncertain. V was trimmed by 1 base and J by 4 bases, leaving 10 bases between them. The germline CDR1 and CDR2 sequences are SGHTA and FQGNSA. This CDR3 has 14 residues. CDR3 sequence (DNA): TGTGCCAGCAGCTTAGATCCGGGGAGCACTGAAGCTTTCTTT. Amino acid sequence: CASSLDPGSTEAFF.

This rearrangement joins TRBV14 to TRBJ2-1; tentative D call: TRBD2 (5 bases). V lost 0 bases, J lost 5 bases, and 17 bases lay in between. This CDR3 spans 17 amino acids. Germline V CDR1 and CDR2: SGHDN, FVKESK. CDR3 DNA: TGTGCCAGCAGCCAAGATTTCGGGGTCGTTATGGACAATGAGCAGTTCTTC. The encoded protein is CASSQDFGVVMDNEQFF.

The chain employs TRBV5-6 and TRBJ2-1; D gene uncertain. This CDR3 contains 14 residues. The germline V gene encodes CDR1 SGHDT and CDR2 YYEEEE. V was cut by 0 bases and J by 6 bases, with 10 bases left in between. This CDR3 is CASSLVYAANEQFF. CDR3 in DNA: TGTGCCAGCAGCTTGGTTTACGCGGCCAATGAGCAGTTCTTC. Complete variable domain (other parts from reference TRBV5-6 and TRBJ2-1): DAGVTQSPTHLIKTRGQQVTLRCSPKSGHDTVSWYQQALGQGPQFIFQYYEEEERQRGNFPDRFSGHQFPNYSSELNVNALLLGDSALYLCASSLVYAANEQFFGPGTRLTVL.

The V call is TRBV4-1, the J call TRBJ1-2, with D perhaps matching TRBD1 (6 bases). The germline gives CDR1 MGHRA, CDR2 YSYEKL. This CDR3 contains 15 residues. The V gene lost 2 bases and the J gene lost 5 bases, with 15 bases spanning the gap. The CDR3 bases are TGCGCCAGCAGCCAAAAGGCAGGGGAAGGATATGGCTACACCTTC. It codes for CASSQKAGEGYGYTF.

The rearrangement joins TRBV10-2 to TRBJ2-1, with D possibly TRBD1 on 5 matching bases. Germline assignment: CDR1 WSHSY and CDR2 SAAADI. Trimming took 7 bases from V and 0 from J, leaving 10 bases between them. CDR3 length: 14 amino acids. DNA for the CDR3: TGCGCCAGCATGACAGTAAGCTCCTACAATGAGCAGTTCTTC. Translation gives CASMTVSSYNEQFF.

J is TRBJ2-1 and V is TRBV19; D is possibly TRBD1 (6 bases). The V gene's germline CDR1 is LNHDA and CDR2 SQIVND (reference sequence). The V gene lost 7 bases and the J gene lost 6 bases, with 16 bases spanning the gap. The CDR3 is 14 amino acids. The DNA of the CDR3 is TGTGCCAGTAAGGCAGGGGTGGATGGCAATGAGCAGTTCTTC. This gives the protein CASKAGVDGNEQFF.

The chain couples TRBV9 to TRBJ2-1; 8 bases map to TRBD1. V dropped 2 bases and J dropped 9; count of bases not matched to a gene: 10. This CDR3 has 15 amino acids. The V gene's germline CDR1 is SGDLS and CDR2 YYNGEE. The CDR3 nucleotides read TGTGCCAGCAGCGTGCTACAGGGGGAGGTCTTTGAGCAGTTCTTC. Translated: CASSVLQGEVFEQFF.

This clone was counted a few times. The CDR3 DNA sequence: TGTGCCGGCCAAAAAACCGGGGAGCTGTTTTTT. It specifies CAGQKTGELFF. V usage is TRBV28 and J usage is TRBJ2-2; D is ambiguous. Germline CDR1 is MDHEN and CDR2 is SYDVKM. V was pared by 11 bases and J by 5 bases, with 9 bases between. This CDR3 is 11 amino acids long. The variable domain in full, with the rest retrieved from reference TRBV28 and TRBJ2-2, is DVKVTQSSRYLVKRTGEKVFLECVQDMDHENMFWYRQDPGLGLRLIYFSYDVKMKEKGDIPEGYSVSREKKERFSLILESASTNQTSMYLCAGQKTGELFFGEGSRLTVL.

The chain combines TRBV5-1 with TRBJ2-3; 13 bases are shared with TRBD2. CDR1 SGHRS and CDR2 YFSETQ come from the germline V gene. The CDR3 has 16 amino acids. J was trimmed by 3 bases and V by 4 bases; bases with no gene match: 5. CDR3 amino acids: CASSHGTSGTTDTQYF. The CDR3 nucleotides are TGCGCCAGCAGCCACGGGACTAGCGGGACTACAGATACGCAGTATTTT.